This T cell receptor beta chain originates from a study of graft-versus-host responses after intestinal transplantation. Study information: Anti-thymocyte globulin induction was given to all recipients, followed by tacrolimus and steroids for around 3 years.

Using immunoSEQ multiplex PCR, the repertoire was profiled, and TCRdb retains in-frame clones only, with some absent. This sample carries 100,000 to 120,000 clones, 85% to 95% of them seen once, and the ten largest clones take 0.4% to 0.65%. As concerns this clone: The antigen is unknown.

Sequenced here: unstimulated CD8+ T cells sorted from spleen or lymph node cells, sampled before intestinal transplant. This TCR derives from a human donor who received an intestinal transplant.

DNA of the CDR3: TGTGCCAGCAGCTTAATGGCTAACTATGGCTACACCTTC. Residues: CASSLMANYGYTF. J is TRBJ1-2 and V is TRBV11-2; no firm D call. CDR1 SGHAT and CDR2 FQNNGV come from the germline V gene. V lost 2 bases, J lost 0 bases, and 4 bases lay in between. The CDR3 consists of 13 residues. The complete variable domain, with remaining parts taken from reference TRBV11-2 and TRBJ1-2, reads EAGVAQSPRYKIIEKRQSVAFWCNPISGHATLYWYQQILGQGPKLLIQFQNNGVVDDSQLPKDRFSAERLKGVDSTLKIQPAKLEDSAVYLCASSLMANYGYTFGSGTRLTVV.